The 20 T cell receptor beta chains reported below all come from one sample, sequenced in a study of blood T cell repertoires in COVID-19. Produced via immunoSEQ multiplex PCR; TCRdb's table is partial and in-frame only. The sample yields around 320,000 clones, 85% seen once. Sample: peripheral blood. The receptors shown here come from a human donor in a cohort sampled during active COVID-19.

V gene TRBV5-1 combines with J gene TRBJ2-1; D may be TRBD2 (6 bases). This CDR3 has 13 amino acids. The germline CDR1 and CDR2 sequences are SGHRS and YFSETQ. The V end lost 7 bases, the J end lost 7 bases, and 15 bases lay between the germline ends. CDR3 coding DNA: TGCGCCAGCCGGAGGGGTGGGGGTAATGAGCAGTTCTTC. Translating gives CASRRGGGNEQFF.

This clone is a singleton in its sample. The rearrangement joins TRBV15 to TRBJ1-1, with D possibly being TRBD1 (5 bases). V was clipped by 5 bases and J by 1 base, with 14 bases between them. Germline V gives CDR1 LNHNV, CDR2 YYDKDF (reference sequence). CDR3 length: 15 residues. The chain's CDR3 is CATSEGRTGNTEAFF. CDR3 in DNA: TGTGCCACCAGCGAGGGGAGGACGGGGAACACTGAAGCTTTCTTT. Based on the CDR3 plus reference TRBV15 and TRBJ1-1, the full variable domain is DAMVIQNPRYQVTQFGKPVTLSCSQTLNHNVMYWYQQKSSQAPKLLFHYYDKDFNNEADTPDNFQSRRPNTSFCFLDIRSPGLGDTAMYLCATSEGRTGNTEAFFGQGTRLTVV.

The chain carries TRBV11-3 and TRBJ2-7, with 9 positions matching TRBD2. Germline CDR1 reads SGHNT; CDR2 reads YENEEA. This CDR3 has 14 amino acids. Trimming cost V 4 bases and J 2 bases; bases outside gene matches: 3. CDR3 region: CASSSSGDPYEQYF. DNA of the CDR3: TGTGCCAGCAGCTCTAGCGGGGACCCCTACGAGCAGTACTTC.

V is TRBV6-5 and J is TRBJ2-7; D possibly corresponds to TRBD2 (5 bases). The CDR3 sequence is 13 residues long. Trimming pared 6 bases from V and 3 bases from J, leaving 12 bases between. Germline values: CDR1 MNHEY, CDR2 SVGAGI. For the CDR3, the DNA is TGTGCCAGCAGGCGGACTGAGGACTACGAGCAGTACTTC. Its protein is CASRRTEDYEQYF.

The chain has TRBV14 and TRBJ2-6; D gene uncertain. Trimming took 4 bases from V and 4 from J, leaving 8 bases between them. Germline CDR1 reads SGHDN; CDR2 reads FVKESK. CDR3 length equals 14 residues. The CDR3 region is CASSLLSGANVLTF. For the CDR3, the DNA is TGTGCCAGCAGCCTCTTATCCGGGGCCAACGTCCTGACTTTC.

V and J are TRBV19 and TRBJ1-2, with D hard to call. Trimming pared 5 bases from V and 4 bases from J, leaving 11 bases between. The germline V gene encodes CDR1 LNHDA and CDR2 SQIVND (reference sequence). This CDR3 has 13 amino acids. The CDR3, as DNA: TGTGCCAGTAGTGAGAAGGAGACCTATGGCTACACCTTC. It translates to CASSEKETYGYTF.

The chain links TRBV7-8 to TRBJ1-3, with D possibly being TRBD1 (6 bases). CDR1 and CDR2 (germline): SGHVS, FQNEAQ. The ends were cut back, 2 bases at V and 0 bases at J, with 14 bases in the middle. This CDR3 spans 17 amino acids. Written as DNA, the CDR3 is TGTGCCAGCAGCTTACCCATGACAGGATACTCTGGAAACACCATATATTTT. Translating gives CASSLPMTGYSGNTIYF.

This chain uses TRBV19 with TRBJ2-1, with 9 bases fitting TRBD2. Germline lookup yields CDR1 LNHDA and CDR2 SQIVND (reference sequence). With V trimmed by 2 bases and J by 2 bases, 4 bases remained unmatched. The CDR3 length is 16 residues. The CDR3 region has the DNA TGTGCCAGTAGTATATATGGCGGGGGGGCCTACAATGAGCAGTTCTTC. Its translation is CASSIYGGGAYNEQFF.

V and J are TRBV2 and TRBJ1-5; D remains unclear. The CDR3 is 11 residues long. With 6 bases removed from V and 5 bases from J, the gap between germline ends came to 5 bases. CDR1 and CDR2 (germline): SNHLY, FYNNEI. CDR3 sequence reads: CASRGDQPQHF. CDR3 sequence (DNA): TGTGCCAGCAGGGGAGATCAGCCCCAGCATTTT.

This clone was observed a few times. The rearrangement uses TRBV14 and TRBJ2-7; D perhaps matches TRBD2 (6 bases). Germline CDR1 is SGHDN and CDR2 is FVKESK. The CDR3 is 18 residues long. V lost 0 bases and J lost 0, with 18 bases in between. The CDR3 reads CASSQDSWGVQRSYEQYF. The CDR3 DNA reads TGTGCCAGCAGCCAAGATTCCTGGGGGGTTCAGCGCTCCTACGAGCAGTACTTC.

The CDR3 region is CASSQFQNNEQFF. The CDR3 DNA reads TGCGCCAGCAGCCAGTTTCAGAATAATGAGCAGTTCTTC. This chain uses TRBV4-1 with TRBJ2-1; no clear D gene. V gave up 3 bases and J gave up 7 bases, with 10 bases separating them. Germline lookup yields CDR1 MGHRA and CDR2 YSYEKL. The CDR3 consists of 13 residues.

This chain connects TRBV6-5 to TRBJ1-5, with a weak D call TRBD1 (6 bases). Germline lookup yields CDR1 MNHEY and CDR2 SVGAGI. This CDR3 comprises 15 residues. Trimming took 4 bases from V and 0 from J, leaving 10 bases between them. DNA for the CDR3: TGTGCCAGCAGTTCGGGACACCTTAGCAATCAGCCCCAGCATTTT. It specifies CASSSGHLSNQPQHF.

In its sample, this clone was seen a few times. V and J are TRBV11-2 and TRBJ2-3; possibly TRBD2 for D (5 bases). Trimming removed 6 bases at V and 3 bases at J, with 10 bases between. This CDR3 is 13 amino acids long. Germline V CDR1 and CDR2: SGHAT, FQNNGV. The CDR3 bases are TGTGCCAGCAGTCAGGCGGGTACAGATACGCAGTATTTT. Translation: CASSQAGTDTQYF.

The genes are TRBV5-1 and TRBJ2-7; 7 bases are a match to TRBD1. The CDR3 loop spans 14 amino acids. The V segment lost 3 bases and the J segment 5 bases; nucleotides outside the gene matches: 8. Germline values: CDR1 SGHRS, CDR2 YFSETQ. CDR3 DNA sequence: TGCGCCAGCAGCTCAAAACAGGGGACCAACGAGCAGTACTTC. Its protein product is CASSSKQGTNEQYF.

In this sample, this clone turned up once. The chain is built from TRBV24-1 and TRBJ1-2; 8 nucleotides match TRBD1. J gave up 0 bases and V 5 bases, and 4 bases lay outside the gene matches. Per the germline V gene, CDR1 is KGHDR and CDR2 is SFDVKD. The CDR3 is 15 residues long. The DNA for the CDR3 is TGTGCCACCAGTGCCTCGGACAGGGCTAACTATGGCTACACCTTC. Translation: CATSASDRANYGYTF.

V usage is TRBV5-4 and J usage is TRBJ2-7; 11 bases fit TRBD1. V lost 2 bases and J lost 6; bases outside the gene matches: 7. In germline, CDR1 is SGHNT, CDR2 YYREEE (reference sequence). CDR3 length: 15 amino acids. Here the CDR3 DNA reads TGTGCCAGCAGCTTAGCAGGACAGGGGGCTTTCGAGCAGTACTTC. It translates to CASSLAGQGAFEQYF.

The DNA for the CDR3 is TGTGCCAGCTCACCACGGGACAGCAGCCCCCTTAACTATGGCTACACCTTC. Its translation: CASSPRDSSPLNYGYTF. The chain has TRBV18 and TRBJ1-2; 7 bases are a match to TRBD1. There are 17 residues in the CDR3. The V and J ends lost 1 base and 1 base, in that order; junction bases with no gene match: 9. In germline, CDR1 is KGHSH, CDR2 LQKENI. Together with reference TRBV18 and TRBJ1-2, the CDR3 gives the full variable domain: NAGVMQNPRHLVRRRGQEARLRCSPMKGHSHVYWYRQLPEEGLKFMVYLQKENIIDESGMPKERFSAEFPKEGPSILRIQQVVRGDSAAYFCASSPRDSSPLNYGYTFGSGTRLTVV.

Only one count was recorded for this clone. CDR3 loop: CASSPGSSYNSPLHF. Here the CDR3 DNA reads TGTGCCAGCAGCCCCGGTAGCTCCTATAATTCACCCCTCCACTTT. V usage is TRBV27 and J usage is TRBJ1-6; no clear D. The germline V gene encodes CDR1 MNHEY and CDR2 SMNVEV (reference sequence). The V and J ends lost 6 bases and 0 bases respectively, with 9 bases between them. The CDR3 spans 15 residues.

Only one count was recorded for this clone. The V gene is TRBV5-5, the J gene TRBJ1-4; D is ambiguous. Deletions cut 0 bases from V and 0 bases from J, with 3 bases between. This CDR3 contains 14 residues. Per the germline V gene, CDR1 is SGHKS and CDR2 is YYEKEE (reference sequence). CDR3 loop: CASSLEPTNEKLFF. CDR3 DNA: TGTGCCAGCAGCTTGGAGCCAACTAATGAAAAACTGTTTTTT.

V gene TRBV9 combines with J gene TRBJ2-1; 8 nucleotides line up with TRBD2. The CDR3 consists of 15 residues. V shed 4 bases and J 8 bases; nucleotides not matched to a gene: 11. Germline values: CDR1 SGDLS, CDR2 YYNGEE. The CDR3 bases are TGTGCCAGCAGCCCTTTTATAGCGGGGTTGGATGAGCAGTTCTTC. Residues: CASSPFIAGLDEQFF.